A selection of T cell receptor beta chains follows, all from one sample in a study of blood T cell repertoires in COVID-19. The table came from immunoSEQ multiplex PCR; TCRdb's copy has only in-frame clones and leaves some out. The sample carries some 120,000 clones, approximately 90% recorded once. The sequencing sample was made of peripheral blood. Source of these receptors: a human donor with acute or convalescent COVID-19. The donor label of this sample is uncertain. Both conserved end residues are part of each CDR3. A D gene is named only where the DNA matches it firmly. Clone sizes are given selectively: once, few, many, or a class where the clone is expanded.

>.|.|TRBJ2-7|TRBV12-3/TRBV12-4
TGTGCCAGCAGATCGGACGGGAACTACGAGCAGTACTTC
CASRSDGNYEQYF
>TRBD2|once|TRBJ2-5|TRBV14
TGTGCCAGCAGCCACGGACTAGCGGGGGGCCTGGGGGAGACCCAGTACTTC
CASSHGLAGGLGETQYF
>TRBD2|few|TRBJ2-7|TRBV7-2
TGTGCCAGCAGCCCTACCAGCGGGAGAAGTCTGCGGGAGCAGTACTTC
CASSPTSGRSLREQYF
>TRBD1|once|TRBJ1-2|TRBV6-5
TGTGCCAGCAGTTACAACGACAGGGGGTATGGCTACACCTTC
CASSYNDRGYGYTF
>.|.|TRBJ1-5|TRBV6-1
TGTGCCAGCAGTGAAGGGGGTCGGGGAAGGCCCCAGCATTTT
CASSEGGRGRPQHF
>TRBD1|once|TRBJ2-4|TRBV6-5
TGTGCCAGCAGGACAGGGCAGAACATTCAGTACTTC
CASRTGQNIQYF
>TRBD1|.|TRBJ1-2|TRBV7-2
TGTGCCAGCAGCTTAGGGAGACAGGGGCCGGGCTATGGCTACACCTTC
CASSLGRQGPGYGYTF
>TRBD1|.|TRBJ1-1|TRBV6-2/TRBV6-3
TGTGCCAGCAGCTCGGGACAGGGTGATTTGTTTGGTGAAGCTTTCTTT
CASSSGQGDLFGEAFF
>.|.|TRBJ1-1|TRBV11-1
TGTGCCAGCAGCTCGCAGGAGAACACTGAAGCTTTCTTT
CASSSQENTEAFF
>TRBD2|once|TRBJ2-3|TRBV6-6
TGTGCCAGCAGTAAGGGAGGGACTGGGGCAGATACGCAGTATTTT
CASSKGGTGADTQYF
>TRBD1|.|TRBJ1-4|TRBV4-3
TGCGCCAGCAGCCCACAATTACAGGGGCGCGTTAATGAAAAACTGTTTTTT
CASSPQLQGRVNEKLFF
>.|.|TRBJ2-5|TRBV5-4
TGTGCCAGCAGTTCCGAGCAAGAGACCCAGTACTTC
CASSSEQETQYF
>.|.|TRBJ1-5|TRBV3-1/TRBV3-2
TGTGCCAGCAGCCAAAGACCGGGAGGCAATCAGCCCCAGCATTTT
CASSQRPGGNQPQHF
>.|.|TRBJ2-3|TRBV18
TGTGCCAGCTCACCAACAAATGGAGATACGCAGTATTTT
CASSPTNGDTQYF
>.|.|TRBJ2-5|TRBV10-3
TGTGCCATCAATCCGACAGGGGAGGGGGAGACCCAGTACTTC
CAINPTGEGETQYF
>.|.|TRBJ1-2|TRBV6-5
TGTGCCAGTGGAGGAAACTATGGCTACACCTTC
CASGGNYGYTF
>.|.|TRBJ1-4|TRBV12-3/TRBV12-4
TGTGCCAGCACCTCGGGGGGCGAAAAACTGTTTTTT
CASTSGGEKLFF
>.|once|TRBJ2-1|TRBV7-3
TGTGCCAGCAGCTTAAGCCTAGGTACCTACAATGAGCAGTTCTTC
CASSLSLGTYNEQFF
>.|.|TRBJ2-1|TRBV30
TGTGCCGGCCGGAAATCGGGCAATGAGCAGTTCTTC
CAGRKSGNEQFF
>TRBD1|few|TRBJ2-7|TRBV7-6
TGTGCCAGCAGCCCCGGGACAGGGACCTACGAGCAGTACTTC
CASSPGTGTYEQYF
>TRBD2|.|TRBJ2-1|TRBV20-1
TGCAGTGCTAGTTCCCTAGCGGATTACAATGAGCAGTTCTTC
CSASSLADYNEQFF
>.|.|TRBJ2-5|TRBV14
TGTGCCAGCAGCCGAGACAGTTTCCAAGAGACCCAGTACTTC
CASSRDSFQETQYF